The present entry profiles one T cell receptor (beta chain) with its context. This specimen belongs to a study of cytomegalovirus exposure and HLA in healthy donors. Using immunoSEQ multiplex PCR, the repertoire was profiled, and TCRdb retains in-frame clones only, with some absent. This table holds 70,000 to 75,000 clones, roughly 93% found once. While the first cohort had several hundred subjects, the donors belonged to the separate validation cohort of 100 to 150 subjects. Trimming removed 0 bases from V and 0 bases from J, with 6 bases in between. Germline-derived CDR1 and CDR2 are MNHEY and SVGAGI. This CDR3 is built from 16 residues.

This chain connects TRBV6-5 to TRBJ2-6; maybe TRBD2 (6 bases). Sequenced sample: PBMCs. This TCR was sampled from a woman younger than 30 in good health and CMV-seronegative. CDR3 loop: CASSYSGGSGANVLTF. CDR3 nucleotides: TGTGCCAGCAGTTACTCGGGGGGCTCTGGGGCCAACGTCCTGACTTTC.